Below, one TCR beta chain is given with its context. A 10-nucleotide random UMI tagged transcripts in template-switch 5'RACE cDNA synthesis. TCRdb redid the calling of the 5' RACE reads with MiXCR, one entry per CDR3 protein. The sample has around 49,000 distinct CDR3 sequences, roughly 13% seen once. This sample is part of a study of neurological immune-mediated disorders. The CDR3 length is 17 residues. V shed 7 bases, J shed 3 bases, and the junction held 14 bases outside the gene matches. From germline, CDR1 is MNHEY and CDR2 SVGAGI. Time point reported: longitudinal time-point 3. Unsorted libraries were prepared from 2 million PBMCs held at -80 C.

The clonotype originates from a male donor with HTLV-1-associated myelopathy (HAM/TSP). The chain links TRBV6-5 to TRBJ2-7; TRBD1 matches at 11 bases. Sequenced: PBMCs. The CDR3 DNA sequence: TGTGCCAGCAAAACCGGACAGGGGGCTGTCGGGGGCTACGAGCAGTACTTC. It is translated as CASKTGQGAVGGYEQYF.